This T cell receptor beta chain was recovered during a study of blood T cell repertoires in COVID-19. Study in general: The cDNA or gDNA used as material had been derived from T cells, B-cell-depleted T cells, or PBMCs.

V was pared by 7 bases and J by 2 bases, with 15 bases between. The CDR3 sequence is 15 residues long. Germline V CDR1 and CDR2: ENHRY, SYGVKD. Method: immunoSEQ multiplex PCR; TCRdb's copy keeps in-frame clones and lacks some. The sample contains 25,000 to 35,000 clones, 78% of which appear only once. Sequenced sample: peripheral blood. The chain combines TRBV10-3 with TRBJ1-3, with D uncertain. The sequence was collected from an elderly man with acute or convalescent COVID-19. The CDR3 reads CAIKVTGLTGNTIYF. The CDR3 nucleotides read TGTGCCATCAAGGTCACGGGGTTAACTGGAAACACCATATATTTT.